Below, 17 T cell receptor beta chains from the same sample are listed, as sequenced in a study of blood T cells in healthy people across ages. The use of a sample-barcoded 5' primer and a J-beta primer mix characterized a second PCR of roughly 7 to 12 cycles. MiXCR was run by TCRdb on the 5' RACE reads, yielding one entry per CDR3 protein. The sample includes 1.5 million to 2 million distinct CDR3 sequences, approximately 28% seen only once; the top ten take less than 9.5%. Input material: blood. These TCRs come from a woman in her 30s in good health.

The chain carries TRBV24-1 and TRBJ2-5; tentatively, D is TRBD1 (6 bases). In germline, CDR1 is KGHDR, CDR2 SFDVKD. The CDR3 has 14 residues. V was shortened by 5 bases and J by 2 bases, with 11 bases between the two germline ends. The CDR3 sequence is CATSGSGTQETQYF. The CDR3 DNA reads as TGTGCCACCAGTGGTTCCGGGACACAAGAGACCCAGTACTTC.

There are a few counts of this clonotype. One end of the junction varies from germline; a read error may be responsible. V and J are TRBV28 and TRBJ2-7; D perhaps matches TRBD1 (6 bases). Germline CDR1 and CDR2: MDHEN and SYDVKM. The CDR3 is 16 residues long. Here the CDR3 DNA reads TGTGCCAGCAGTTCCCTAAGTACAGGGCAATCCTACGAGCGGTACTTC. It encodes CASSSLSTGQSYERYF.

This clonotype occurred a few times. At one end the junction does not follow the germline gene, possibly because of a read error. CDR3 residues: CASSETNTGERFF. Written as DNA, the CDR3 is TGTGCCAGCAGCGAAACGAACACCGGGGAGCGGTTTTTT. The gene calls are TRBV7-3 and TRBJ2-2; a weak D match, TRBD2 (5 bases). CDR3 size: 13 residues. The V gene's germline CDR1 is SGHTA and CDR2 FQGTGA.

This clonotype has a handful of counts. The chain uses TRBV11-2 and TRBJ2-1; TRBD2 aligns across 8 bases. Germline V gene sequence: CDR1 SGHAT, CDR2 FQNNGV. The CDR3 covers 15 residues. J lost 6 bases, V lost 0 bases, and 4 bases had no gene match. DNA for the CDR3: TGTGCCAGCAGCTTAGATAGCGGGGCCTTCAATGAGCAGTTCTTC. This gives the protein CASSLDSGAFNEQFF.

This clonotype showed up just a few times. CDR3 DNA sequence: TGTGCCAGCAGGGGCAGGGACCCCTACGAGCAGTACTTC. It translates to CASRGRDPYEQYF. The chain uses TRBV28 and TRBJ2-7; D may be TRBD1 or TRBD2 (5 bases each). Germline assignment: CDR1 MDHEN and CDR2 SYDVKM. This CDR3 is built from 13 residues. Between the trimmed V and J ends, which lost 6 bases and 2 bases, there was a span of 11 bases.

The J gene is TRBJ2-7, the V gene TRBV25-1; possible D gene TRBD1, 6 bases. With the DNA end fitting TRBJ2-5 better, the J assignment may be wrong. This CDR3 spans 14 amino acids. Germline loops: CDR1 MGHDK, CDR2 SYGVNS. The CDR3 loop is CASSGQGRGETQYF. CDR3 nucleotide sequence: TGTGCCAGCAGCGGGCAGGGGAGAGGAGAGACCCAGTACTTC.

This clonotype was detected only a few times. The rearrangement joins TRBV20-1 to TRBJ2-5; 8 positions agree with TRBD2. This CDR3 contains 13 residues. Germline V gene data show CDR1 as DFQATT and CDR2 as SNEGSKA (reference sequence). CDR3 nucleotides: TGCAGCGCGCCCGCGGGGGGCTCAGAGACCCAGTACTTC. As protein: CSAPAGGSETQYF.

The CDR3 reads CASSLGQGIDGEQFF. For the CDR3, the DNA is TGTGCCAGCAGCTTAGGACAGGGGATAGATGGTGAGCAGTTCTTC. The gene calls are TRBV7-9 and TRBJ2-1; TRBD1 agrees at 8 bases. The junction had 8 bases not matched to a gene; V was cut back by 1 base and J by 9 bases. The CDR3 contains 15 residues. Germline-derived CDR1 and CDR2 are SEHNR and FQNEAQ (reference sequence).

This clonotype was recorded a few times. V is TRBV11-2 and J is TRBJ2-5; TRBD2 matches at 7 bases. The DNA end is a closer match to TRBJ2-7, so the J assignment may be wrong. The length of the CDR3 is 18 residues. Germline values: CDR1 SGHAT, CDR2 FQNNGV. The CDR3 DNA follows: TGTGCCAGCAGCTTACCCGCCGGGGGGATACCGATATTCTACGAGCAGTACTTC. The encoded protein is CASSLPAGGIPIFYEQYF.

The CDR3 here is CSATGHLDTEAFF. In nucleotides, the CDR3 is TGCAGTGCTACAGGACATTTGGACACTGAAGCTTTCTTT. V and J are TRBV20-1 and TRBJ1-1; D might be TRBD1 (5 bases). This CDR3 comprises 13 residues. V was cut by 4 bases and J by 3 bases, with 12 bases left in between. The germline V gene encodes CDR1 DFQATT and CDR2 SNEGSKA (reference sequence).

V is TRBV6-5 and J is TRBJ2-1, with 9 positions matching TRBD2. Germline CDR1 MNHEY, CDR2 SVGAGI. V lost 2 bases, J lost 6 bases, and 2 bases stayed unmatched. This CDR3 spans 14 amino acids. The CDR3 spells CASSYPRGGNEQFF. Here the CDR3 DNA reads TGTGCCAGCAGTTACCCGCGGGGGGGCAATGAGCAGTTCTTC.

This rearrangement joins TRBV12-3 or TRBV12-4 to TRBJ2-1; 10 positions agree with TRBD2. The CDR3 runs 18 residues. V was pared by 2 bases and J by 3 bases, with 10 bases of the junction left unmatched. The CDR3 region is CASSLNPRLAGGYNEQFF. CDR3 DNA sequence: TGTGCCAGCAGTTTAAACCCCCGTTTAGCGGGGGGCTACAATGAGCAGTTCTTC.

The chain combines TRBV7-6 with TRBJ2-4; D perhaps matches TRBD2 (6 bases). V was pared by 5 bases and J by 13 bases, with 30 bases between. The germline gives CDR1 SGHVS, CDR2 FNYEAQ. CDR3 length: 17 residues. This chain's CDR3 is CASSRRSGVISYNEQYF. CDR3 sequence (DNA): TGTGCCAGCAGCCGCAGGTCGGGGGTGATCTCCTACAATGAGCAGTACTTC.

As to this clonotype: At one end the junction does not follow the germline gene, possibly because of a read error. The V and J genes are TRBV4-3 and TRBJ2-1; D is unclear. The CDR3 has 13 amino acids. The V gene's germline CDR1 is LGHNA and CDR2 YSLEER. CDR3 DNA sequence: TGCGCCAGCAGCCAAGAAGGCTACGATGAGCAGTTCTTC. This translates into CASSQEGYDEQFF.

This clonotype was counted a few times. This chain uses TRBV3-1 with TRBJ1-5, with no clear D. The CDR3 covers 15 residues. The germline V gene has CDR1 LGHDT and CDR2 YNNKEL (reference sequence). V lost 1 base and J lost 5, with 12 bases in between. The DNA for the CDR3 is TGTGCCAGCAGCCAAGGCGCGGCAGTGTATCAGCCCCAGCATTTT. It encodes CASSQGAAVYQPQHF.

This clonotype was seen only a few times. The chain has TRBV5-1 and TRBJ1-1, with D uncertain. Trimming left V 4 bases short and J 4 bases short, with 11 bases between. Germline V gene lookup returns CDR1 SGHRS and CDR2 YFSETQ. The CDR3 extends over 13 amino acids. The CDR3 reads CASSTGDITEAFF. Here the CDR3 DNA reads TGCGCCAGCAGCACCGGGGATATCACTGAAGCTTTCTTT. Looking up the rest from reference TRBV5-1 and TRBJ1-1 gives the full variable domain: KAGVTQTPRYLIKTRGQQVTLSCSPISGHRSVSWYQQTPGQGLQFLFEYFSETQRNKGNFPGRFSGRQFSNSRSEMNVSTLELGDSALYLCASSTGDITEAFFGQGTRLTVV.

There are many counts of this clonotype. The CDR3, as DNA: TGCAGCGTTGAAACAGGGGACCCAGATACGCAGTATTTT. Its protein is CSVETGDPDTQYF. This chain uses TRBV29-1 with TRBJ2-3; 7 bases are shared with TRBD1. V shed 2 bases, J shed 4 bases, and the junction held 3 bases outside the gene matches. Germline V lookup: CDR1 SQVTM, CDR2 ANQGSEA. CDR3 length equals 13 residues.